The 4 T cell receptor beta chains below all came from one sample that was sequenced in a study of T cell responses to AZD1222 COVID-19 vaccine. The data were produced by immunoSEQ multiplex PCR, yet TCRdb's version contains in-frame clones alone and is incomplete. Of roughly 180,000 clones listed, 90% are singletons. Sample: peripheral blood, taken on day 0 of AZD1222 vaccination. These receptors were taken from an adult in good health.

The CDR3 sequence: CASSPSGGGNTIYF. The DNA of the CDR3 is TGTGCCAGCAGCCCCAGTGGGGGTGGAAACACCATATATTTT. The rearrangement joins TRBV7-9 to TRBJ1-3, with D possibly being TRBD1 (5 bases). The germline V gene encodes CDR1 SEHNR and CDR2 FQNEAQ (reference sequence). The ends were cut back, 5 bases at V and 3 bases at J, with 11 bases in the middle. The CDR3 extends over 14 amino acids.

The V gene is TRBV7-9, the J gene TRBJ1-4; D is ambiguous. The V end was cut by 5 bases, the J end by 8 bases, with 12 bases between. The CDR3 runs to 13 residues. Per germline, CDR1 SEHNR and CDR2 FQNEAQ (reference sequence). The CDR3 DNA reads as TGTGCCAGCAGCCCCAATCCGGGAGAAAAACTGTTTTTT. Translation gives CASSPNPGEKLFF.

The genes are TRBV7-2 and TRBJ2-1, with 7 positions matching TRBD2. Trimming removed 5 bases from V and 0 bases from J; junction bases left unmatched: 4. Germline assignment: CDR1 SGHTA and CDR2 FQGNSA. The CDR3 totals 15 residues. The CDR3 DNA follows: TGTGCCAGCAGCCCAGCGGGGTCCTCCTACAATGAGCAGTTCTTC. Protein product: CASSPAGSSYNEQFF. Supplemented by reference TRBV7-2 and TRBJ2-1, the full variable domain reads GAGVSQSPSNKVTEKGKDVELRCDPISGHTALYWYRQSLGQGLEFLIYFQGNSAPDKSGLPSDRFSAERTGGSVSTLTIQRTQQEDSAVYLCASSPAGSSYNEQFFGPGTRLTVL.

This clone has a single count. The chain links TRBV5-4 to TRBJ2-5, with D unresolved. Trimming stripped 2 bases from V and 0 bases from J, with 2 bases between. The CDR3 contains 12 residues. Per the germline V gene, CDR1 is SGHNT and CDR2 is YYREEE (reference sequence). In DNA form, the CDR3 reads TGTGCCAGCAGCTTAGACCAAGAGACCCAGTACTTC. Its translation: CASSLDQETQYF.